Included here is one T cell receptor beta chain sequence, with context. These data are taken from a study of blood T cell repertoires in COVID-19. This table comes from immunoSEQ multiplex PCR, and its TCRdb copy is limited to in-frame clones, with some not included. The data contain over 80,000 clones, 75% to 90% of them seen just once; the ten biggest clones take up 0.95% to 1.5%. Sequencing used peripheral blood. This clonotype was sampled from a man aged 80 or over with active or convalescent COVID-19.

CDR3 DNA: TGTGCCAGTAGTATTAAGCTAGCGGGAGAGGAGGAGCAGTACTTC. As protein: CASSIKLAGEEEQYF. The genes are TRBV19 and TRBJ2-7, with 10 bases matching TRBD2. The CDR3 loop spans 15 amino acids. The V segment lost 3 bases and the J segment 7 bases; nucleotides outside the gene matches: 9. CDR1 is LNHDA, CDR2 SQIVND, per germline (reference sequence).